The 26 T cell receptor beta chains below come from one sample, sequenced in a study of CD8 T cells in ankylosing spondylitis. TCRdb redid the calling of the 5' RACE reads with MiXCR, one entry per CDR3 protein. Of roughly 130,000 distinct CDR3 sequences in the sample, about a tenth were seen once. The sequencing input was blood, either unsorted or a sorted T cell fraction (not recorded which). Source of these receptors: a male donor with ankylosing spondylitis or in good health (not recorded which).

This clonotype occurred many times. This sequence joins TRBV7-2 and TRBJ2-7; D is undetermined. CDR1 and CDR2 (germline): SGHTA, FQGNSA. The CDR3 has 15 residues. The V end lost 0 bases, the J end lost 1 base, and 10 bases lay between the germline ends. CDR3 nucleotide sequence: TGTGCCAGCAGCTTAGCGCAGGCTAGATCCTACGAGCAGTACTTC. It encodes CASSLAQARSYEQYF.

This clonotype came up a few times. This sequence joins TRBV29-1 and TRBJ2-1; 7 bases are shared with TRBD1. The CDR3 is 13 amino acids. After removal of 7 bases from V and 2 bases from J, the junction contained 5 bases not matched to a gene. Germline V CDR1 and CDR2: SQVTM, ANQGSEA. The CDR3 sequence is CSGKGTAYNEQFF. The CDR3 nucleotides are TGCAGCGGGAAGGGGACAGCCTACAATGAGCAGTTCTTC.

This clonotype appeared a few times. This sequence joins TRBV28 and TRBJ2-7; 10 nucleotides align to TRBD2. The CDR3 is 18 amino acids. The V segment lost 5 bases and the J segment 0 bases; nucleotides outside the gene matches: 13. From germline, CDR1 is MDHEN and CDR2 SYDVKM. The CDR3 DNA sequence: TGTGCCAGCAGTCCCCGGACGGGACTAGCGCGAATCTCCTACGAGCAGTACTTC. It translates to CASSPRTGLARISYEQYF.

This clonotype was detected many times. The chain links TRBV5-1 to TRBJ2-7, with D hard to call. V lost 0 bases to trimming and J lost 9 bases, with 16 bases between them. Germline assignment: CDR1 SGHRS and CDR2 YFSETQ. This CDR3 contains 14 residues. CDR3 sequence: CASSLERSFGPQYF. DNA for the CDR3: TGCGCCAGCAGCTTGGAACGGTCTTTCGGGCCGCAGTACTTC.

This clonotype was detected ten times or more. The chain couples TRBV3-1 to TRBJ2-1, with D tentatively TRBD1 or TRBD2 (5 bases each). The V end lost 3 bases, the J end lost 2 bases, and 11 bases lay between the germline ends. The CDR3 is 15 residues long. Germline CDR1 reads LGHDT; CDR2 reads YNNKEL (reference sequence). CDR3 sequence: CASSQNQGAYNEQFF. In nucleotides, the CDR3 is TGTGCCAGCAGCCAGAACCAGGGAGCCTACAATGAGCAGTTCTTC.

This clonotype appeared a single time. A much larger clonotype is one base distant, so this may be a read error. This sequence joins TRBV15 and TRBJ1-2, with TRBD1 matching over 9 bases. This CDR3 has 15 residues. The germline CDR1 and CDR2 sequences are LNHNV and YYDKDF (reference sequence). CDR3 residues: CATSSSGTGHFGYPF. The CDR3 coding sequence is TGTGCCACCAGCAGTTCCGGGACAGGGCATTTTGGCTACCCCTTC.

Only a few counts were recorded for this clonotype. The chain has TRBV28 and TRBJ2-3; tentative D call: TRBD2 (6 bases). V was shortened by 3 bases and J by 1 base, with 14 bases between the two germline ends. The V gene's germline CDR1 is MDHEN and CDR2 SYDVKM. The CDR3 runs to 16 residues. CDR3 region: CASSFRTGVGTDTQYF. CDR3 bases: TGTGCCAGCAGTTTTAGAACGGGAGTTGGCACAGATACGCAGTATTTT.

This clonotype was seen repeatedly, ten times or more. V is TRBV12-3 or TRBV12-4 and J is TRBJ1-5; 7 bases map to TRBD1. Trimming at V came to 5 bases and at J to 7 bases, leaving 2 bases not matched to a gene. The CDR3 length is 12 residues. The chain's CDR3 is CASSTGAQPQHF. The DNA for the CDR3 is TGTGCCAGCAGTACAGGGGCGCAGCCCCAGCATTTT.

This clonotype appeared many times. This CDR3 is CASSRGTSGTHDTQYF. The CDR3 DNA sequence: TGTGCCAGCAGCAGAGGGACTAGCGGAACTCACGATACGCAGTATTTT. The chain combines TRBV7-9 with TRBJ2-3; 11 nucleotides align to TRBD2. The junction had 10 bases not matched to a gene; V was cut back by 5 bases and J by 6 bases. The CDR3 sequence is 16 residues long. Per germline, CDR1 SEHNR and CDR2 FQNEAQ (reference sequence).

This clonotype showed up many times. V and J are TRBV6-5 and TRBJ2-7; D possibly corresponds to TRBD1 (6 bases). Trimming stripped 2 bases from V and 3 bases from J, with 14 bases between. Germline assignment: CDR1 MNHEY and CDR2 SVGAGI. CDR3 length: 15 residues. The CDR3 DNA reads as TGTGCCAGCAGTTACCAAACAGGGAACGACTACGAGCAGTACTTC. Amino acid sequence: CASSYQTGNDYEQYF.

This clonotype was found many times. This sequence joins TRBV20-1 and TRBJ2-1, with D uncertain. Looked up from germline, CDR1 is DFQATT and CDR2 is SNEGSKA (reference sequence). The CDR3 consists of 14 residues. Trimming took 2 bases from V and 7 from J, leaving 15 bases between them. CDR3 in amino acids: CSARSPAGLNEQFF. The DNA of the CDR3 is TGCAGTGCTAGATCCCCAGCTGGCCTGAATGAGCAGTTCTTC.

This chain joins TRBV20-1 and TRBJ2-7; 7 bases map to TRBD2. The CDR3 has 14 amino acids. With 4 bases clipped from V and 4 bases from J, the junction kept 10 bases outside the gene matches. CDR1 and CDR2 from the germline V gene are DFQATT and SNEGSKA (reference sequence). The CDR3 reads CSAITRRGGYEQYF. The CDR3 DNA is TGCAGTGCTATTACCCGGCGCGGGGGATACGAGCAGTACTTC.

This clonotype was recorded at least ten times. The V and J genes are TRBV7-2 and TRBJ1-1; 8 bases agree with TRBD1. The CDR3 is 14 residues long. Germline assignment: CDR1 SGHTA and CDR2 FQGNSA. V lost 4 bases and J lost 2; bases outside the gene matches: 3. In nucleotides, the CDR3 is TGTGCCAGCAGCTCGGGACAGGTAAACACTGAAGCTTTCTTT. Protein: CASSSGQVNTEAFF.

This clonotype was seen many times. This rearrangement joins TRBV7-2 to TRBJ2-5; D may be TRBD2 (5 bases). This CDR3 is 14 amino acids long. Trimming removed 3 bases at V and 4 bases at J, with 12 bases between. Germline CDR1 SGHTA, CDR2 FQGNSA. The CDR3 protein is CASSFMRVGETQYF. The DNA of the CDR3 is TGTGCCAGCAGCTTTATGAGGGTCGGAGAGACCCAGTACTTC.

This clonotype was observed a handful of times. The rearrangement uses TRBV27 and TRBJ2-1, with TRBD2 matching over 12 bases. This CDR3 is built from 15 residues. The V segment lost 3 bases and the J segment 8 bases; nucleotides outside the gene matches: 5. Germline assignment: CDR1 MNHEY and CDR2 SMNVEV (reference sequence). Written as DNA, the CDR3 is TGTGCCAGCAGTTTGGTGACTAGCGGGAGAGATGAGCAGTTCTTC. Translating gives CASSLVTSGRDEQFF.

This clonotype was seen repeatedly, ten times or more. The chain is built from TRBV12-3 or TRBV12-4 and TRBJ1-1; 7 nucleotides line up with TRBD1. The CDR3 runs to 12 residues. Losses at the gene ends were 6 bases for V and 8 bases for J; bases not matched to a gene: 6. Here the CDR3 DNA reads TGTGCCAGCAGGGCGACAGGGTCGGAAGCTTTCTTT. Amino acids: CASRATGSEAFF.

The chain employs TRBV4-3 and TRBJ1-4; D gene uncertain. The V end was cut by 0 bases, the J end by 8 bases, with 13 bases between. Germline CDR1 LGHNA, CDR2 YSLEER. The CDR3 is made up of 15 amino acids. The CDR3 DNA follows: TGCGCCAGCAGCCAAGATTCCCTAGCGCGAGAAAAACTGTTTTTT. Its translation is CASSQDSLAREKLFF.

In this sample, this clonotype turned up many times. One junction end does not reproduce the germline sequence, and a read error may be involved. The chain uses TRBV7-7 and TRBJ2-3, with TRBD1 matching 9 bases. The CDR3 has 15 amino acids. The V gene's germline CDR1 is SSHAT and CDR2 FNYEAQ (reference sequence). CDR3 in DNA: TGTGCTAGCAGCAAGGGACAGGGATCGGCAGATACGCAGTATTTT. Translating gives CASSKGQGSADTQYF.

This clonotype was picked up many times. In DNA form, the CDR3 reads TGTGCCAGCACCCTTCTTAGCGGGAGGGCCCCTACGCAGTATTTT. It codes for CASTLLSGRAPTQYF. The chain carries TRBV12-3 or TRBV12-4 and TRBJ2-3; 11 positions agree with TRBD2. There are 15 residues in the CDR3. V lost 7 bases to trimming and J lost 8 bases; unmatched junction nucleotides: 11.

At least ten counts were recorded for this clonotype. The chain links TRBV20-1 to TRBJ2-5; maybe TRBD2 (6 bases). The V end was cut by 6 bases, the J end by 2 bases, with 13 bases between. This CDR3 region has 13 residues. Germline V gene data show CDR1 as DFQATT and CDR2 as SNEGSKA (reference sequence). This chain's CDR3 is CSAALAPQETQYF. The CDR3 DNA sequence: TGCAGTGCCGCCCTAGCGCCGCAAGAGACCCAGTACTTC.

The gene calls are TRBV28 and TRBJ2-5; D gene ambiguous. There are 14 residues in the CDR3. The V end lost 6 bases, the J end lost 1 base, and 12 bases lay between the germline ends. CDR1 and CDR2 (germline): MDHEN, SYDVKM. Written as DNA, the CDR3 is TGTGCCAGCAGCCCCTATGCCGGCCAAGAGACCCAGTACTTC. This gives the protein CASSPYAGQETQYF. Combining the CDR3 with reference TRBV28 and TRBJ2-5 gives the whole variable domain DVKVTQSSRYLVKRTGEKVFLECVQDMDHENMFWYRQDPGLGLRLIYFSYDVKMKEKGDIPEGYSVSREKKERFSLILESASTNQTSMYLCASSPYAGQETQYFGPGTRLLVL.

In its sample, this clonotype was seen a few times. This chain links TRBV7-6 with TRBJ2-2, with D possibly TRBD2 on 6 matching bases. The CDR3 has 16 amino acids. Germline CDR1 reads SGHVS; CDR2 reads FNYEAQ. With 2 bases removed from V and 5 bases from J, the gap between germline ends came to 15 bases. CDR3 in amino acids: CASSLPGTGWTGELFF. CDR3 DNA: TGTGCCAGCAGCTTACCCGGGACTGGGTGGACCGGGGAGCTGTTTTTT.

About this clonotype itself: Germline is not matched at one junction end, which may reflect a read error. The chain uses TRBV20-1 and TRBJ2-1; D may be TRBD1 or TRBD2 (6 bases each). The CDR3 contains 18 residues. Germline V CDR1 and CDR2: DFQATT, SNEGSKA (reference sequence). CDR3 nucleotide sequence: TGCTGTGCTAGAGATCGAGGACGTGGCCGGGGGCCGTGGGATGAGCAGTTCTTC. Protein product: CCARDRGRGRGPWDEQFF.

This clonotype was seen at least ten times. The chain couples TRBV5-1 to TRBJ2-2, with D unresolved. Germline CDR1 reads SGHRS; CDR2 reads YFSETQ. Trimming shortened V by 0 bases and J by 0 bases, and 6 bases separated the two germline ends. The CDR3 contains 15 residues. DNA of the CDR3: TGCGCCAGCAGCTTGGAGGGAACGAACACCGGGGAGCTGTTTTTT. Translating it yields CASSLEGTNTGELFF.

A remark on this clonotype: A single base separates this from a much larger clone, so it may be a read error. The chain uses TRBV7-2 and TRBJ2-1; 8 nucleotides align to TRBD2. This CDR3 contains 15 residues. Per the germline V gene, CDR1 is SGHTA and CDR2 is FQGNSA. With V trimmed by 5 bases and J by 4 bases, 7 bases remained unmatched. CDR3 in DNA: TGTGCCAGCAGCCCGACTCGCGGGAGGTACAATGAGCAGTTCTTC. Translating gives CASSPTRGRYNEQFF.

This clonotype was observed many times. This chain connects TRBV7-2 to TRBJ2-3, with a tentative D call TRBD2 (6 bases). This CDR3 spans 16 amino acids. Trimming pared 3 bases from V and 0 bases from J, leaving 13 bases between. The germline CDR1 and CDR2 sequences are SGHTA and FQGNSA. This CDR3 is CASSLNLGGSTDTQYF. DNA for the CDR3: TGTGCCAGCAGCTTGAATTTGGGGGGTAGCACAGATACGCAGTATTTT.